These 30 T cell receptor beta chains were sequenced from one sample in a study of blood T cell repertoires in COVID-19. Generated by immunoSEQ multiplex PCR, the TCRdb table keeps only in-frame clones and is missing some. This repertoire shows about 130,000 clones, about 79% found once; its top ten account for less than 20%. The specimen sequenced was peripheral blood. These receptors originate from a woman aged 45-65 years with acute or convalescent COVID-19.

This sequence joins TRBV6-1 and TRBJ2-7, with 7 bases identical to TRBD1. The J segment lost 2 bases and the V segment lost 3 bases, leaving 7 bases of the junction unmatched. The length of the CDR3 is 15 residues. Per the germline V gene, CDR1 is MNHNS and CDR2 is SASEGT. The CDR3 bases are TGTGCCAGCAGTGATTACTGGACAGGTGCCTACGAGCAGTACTTC. As protein: CASSDYWTGAYEQYF.

V is TRBV11-2 and J is TRBJ2-3; a possible D gene is TRBD1 (5 bases). This CDR3 contains 15 residues. Trimming took 6 bases from V and 4 from J, leaving 17 bases between them. Germline assignment: CDR1 SGHAT and CDR2 FQNNGV. CDR3 amino acids: CASRKVTEISDTQYF. CDR3 nucleotide sequence: TGTGCCAGCAGAAAGGTGACAGAAATCTCAGATACGCAGTATTTT.

The rearrangement uses TRBV6-5 and TRBJ2-1; D remains unclear. Germline lookup yields CDR1 MNHEY and CDR2 SVGAGI. Trimming removed 8 bases from V and 0 bases from J, with 14 bases in between. The CDR3 is 15 residues long. CDR3 loop: CASSKSPSSYNEQFF. The CDR3 nucleotides are TGTGCCAGCTCCAAGAGTCCGAGCTCCTACAATGAGCAGTTCTTC.

The chain couples TRBV19 to TRBJ2-4; 8 bases are shared with TRBD1. Germline CDR1 LNHDA, CDR2 SQIVND (reference sequence). CDR3 length equals 13 residues. J lost 5 bases, V lost 6 bases, and 3 bases had no gene match. The CDR3 sequence: CASRGTGENIQYF. DNA for the CDR3: TGTGCCAGTAGAGGGACAGGTGAAAACATTCAGTACTTC.

Comments on this clone: In the same sample, other DNA sequences code for this CDR3. The CDR3 DNA reads TGCGCCAGCAGCCTAGGACAGGGAGGAGGCTACACCTTC. Translation: CASSLGQGGGYTF. The chain joins TRBV5-1 to TRBJ1-2, with TRBD1 matching 8 bases. This CDR3 contains 13 residues. V lost 4 bases, J lost 8 bases, and 7 bases stayed unmatched. Germline V lookup: CDR1 SGHRS, CDR2 YFSETQ.

This chain connects TRBV27 to TRBJ1-1; 7 bases map to TRBD1. There are 16 residues in the CDR3. CDR1 and CDR2 from the germline V gene are MNHEY and SMNVEV (reference sequence). J was trimmed by 5 bases and V by 3 bases; bases with no gene match: 12. CDR3 sequence reads: CASSFHGEGARTEAFF. DNA for the CDR3: TGTGCCAGCAGTTTTCACGGTGAGGGGGCGCGGACTGAAGCTTTCTTT.

This clone was picked up one time. V usage is TRBV7-8 and J usage is TRBJ2-1, with 13 bases fitting TRBD2. The trim removed 5 bases at V and 4 bases at J, leaving 14 bases unmatched. Germline V gives CDR1 SGHVS, CDR2 FQNEAQ. The CDR3 is 19 amino acids. As DNA, the CDR3 is TGTGCCAGCAGCCCATGGACTAGCGGGGGCCTCCTGATATACAATGAGCAGTTCTTC. Its translation: CASSPWTSGGLLIYNEQFF.

The V call is TRBV19, the J call TRBJ2-5; 9 nucleotides line up with TRBD1. CDR3 size: 16 residues. Germline assignment: CDR1 LNHDA and CDR2 SQIVND (reference sequence). Unmatched junction bases numbered 6, after V lost 0 bases and J lost 4 bases. CDR3 sequence: CASSIDLTGGGETQYF. In DNA form, the CDR3 reads TGTGCCAGTAGTATAGATCTTACAGGGGGCGGAGAGACCCAGTACTTC. The complete variable domain, with remaining parts taken from reference TRBV19 and TRBJ2-5, reads DGGITQSPKYLFRKEGQNVTLSCEQNLNHDAMYWYRQDPGQGLRLIYYSQIVNDFQKGDIAEGYSVSREKKESFPLTVTSAQKNPTAFYLCASSIDLTGGGETQYFGPGTRLLVL.

The chain has TRBV5-4 and TRBJ2-1; D call uncertain. Germline CDR1 and CDR2: SGHNT and YYREEE (reference sequence). CDR3 size: 17 residues. Trimming shortened V by 3 bases and J by 5 bases, and 21 bases separated the two germline ends. The chain's CDR3 is CASSSKTSGFFHNEQFF. CDR3 DNA sequence: TGTGCCAGCAGCTCGAAAACCAGTGGTTTCTTCCACAATGAGCAGTTCTTC. Using reference TRBV5-4 and TRBJ2-1 for the parts outside the CDR3, the full variable domain is ETGVTQSPTHLIKTRGQQVTLRCSSQSGHNTVSWYQQALGQGPQFIFQYYREEENGRGNFPPRFSGLQFPNYSSELNVNALELDDSALYLCASSSKTSGFFHNEQFFGPGTRLTVL.

The rearrangement uses TRBV2 and TRBJ2-3, with TRBD1 matching over 9 bases. CDR1 and CDR2 (germline): SNHLY, FYNNEI. The V gene end was trimmed by 5 bases and the J gene end by 1 base; junction bases not matched to a gene: 1. This CDR3 is 14 amino acids long. This CDR3 is CASSRDRGTDTQYF. Written as DNA, the CDR3 is TGTGCCAGCAGTCGGGACAGGGGCACAGATACGCAGTATTTT. Variable domain in full (rest from reference TRBV2 and TRBJ2-3): EPEVTQTPSHQVTQMGQEVILRCVPISNHLYFYWYRQILGQKVEFLVSFYNNEISEKSEIFDDQFSVERPDGSNFTLKIRSTKLEDSAMYFCASSRDRGTDTQYFGPGTRLTVL.

V and J are TRBV6-1 and TRBJ1-2; 8 nucleotides agree with TRBD1. J gave up 6 bases and V 2 bases, and 2 bases lay outside the gene matches. CDR1 MNHNS and CDR2 SASEGT come from the germline V gene. The CDR3 runs to 13 residues. The CDR3 DNA is TGTGCCAGCAGTGAACAGGGGGCTAATGGCTACACCTTC. It codes for CASSEQGANGYTF.

In nucleotides, the CDR3 is TGTGCCAGCAGCCCCGGGACACATAGGACCGGGGAGCTGTTTTTT. This codes for CASSPGTHRTGELFF. The V call is TRBV11-2, the J call TRBJ2-2; D perhaps matches TRBD1 (6 bases). V lost 5 bases and J lost 5, with 15 bases in between. CDR1 SGHAT and CDR2 FQNNGV come from the germline V gene. This CDR3 region has 15 residues.

The chain employs TRBV21-1 and TRBJ1-2; the table's TRBD1 call for D was not verified on the DNA. TRBV21-1 is classified as a pseudogene. The CDR3 spans 17 residues. CDR3 protein: CASSKVPGQGAIYGYTF. CDR3 coding DNA: TGTGCCAGCAGCAAAGTCCCAGGACAGGGGGCGATTTATGGCTACACCTTC.

The chain recombines TRBV19 with TRBJ1-2, with D uncertain. Germline values: CDR1 LNHDA, CDR2 SQIVND (reference sequence). Trimming took 3 bases from V and 3 from J, leaving 23 bases between them. The CDR3 consists of 18 residues. In DNA form, the CDR3 reads TGTGCCAGTAGTATCGCGGCGGCAAACACCGGCTGGGACTATGGCTACACCTTC. Amino acid sequence: CASSIAAANTGWDYGYTF.

This clone turned up a few times. This chain uses TRBV19 with TRBJ2-1, with 12 bases matching TRBD2. Per the germline V gene, CDR1 is LNHDA and CDR2 is SQIVND (reference sequence). The CDR3 is made up of 15 amino acids. J was trimmed by 5 bases and V by 5 bases; bases with no gene match: 4. CDR3 bases: TGTGCCAGTAGTCCCTGGACTAGCGGGGACAATGAGCAGTTCTTC. Encoded protein: CASSPWTSGDNEQFF. Drawing the rest from reference TRBV19 and TRBJ2-1, the complete variable domain is DGGITQSPKYLFRKEGQNVTLSCEQNLNHDAMYWYRQDPGQGLRLIYYSQIVNDFQKGDIAEGYSVSREKKESFPLTVTSAQKNPTAFYLCASSPWTSGDNEQFFGPGTRLTVL.

This clone occurred a few times. The J gene is TRBJ1-6, the V gene TRBV18, with 7 nucleotides matching TRBD1. The ends lost 3 bases at V and 7 bases at J; junction bases unmatched: 6. This CDR3 spans 15 amino acids. Germline V gene data show CDR1 as KGHSH and CDR2 as LQKENI. This CDR3 reads CASSPTTGPNSPLHF. Written as DNA, the CDR3 is TGTGCCAGCTCACCGACGACAGGGCCGAATTCACCCCTCCACTTT.

The chain uses TRBV4-2 and TRBJ2-2; TRBD2 matches 8 bases. The germline V gene encodes CDR1 LGHNA and CDR2 YNFKEQ. V lost 1 base, J lost 10 bases, and 20 bases stayed unmatched. This CDR3 is built from 19 residues. In nucleotides, the CDR3 is TGTGCCAGCAGCCAAGTTATTAGGCCCGGGGGGGCGTATATAGAGGAGCTGTTTTTT. It is translated as CASSQVIRPGGAYIEELFF.

V gene TRBV5-1 combines with J gene TRBJ2-2; D possibly corresponds to TRBD2 (5 bases). The ends were cut back, 0 bases at V and 6 bases at J, with 9 bases in the middle. There are 14 residues in the CDR3. Germline CDR1 is SGHRS and CDR2 is YFSETQ. CDR3 in amino acids: CASSLEPGSGELFF. As DNA, the CDR3 is TGCGCCAGCAGCTTGGAGCCGGGATCCGGGGAGCTGTTTTTT.

The V call is TRBV30, the J call TRBJ2-1; 11 bases agree with TRBD2. The CDR3 spans 14 residues. V shed 2 bases and J 6 bases; nucleotides not matched to a gene: 3. Germline-derived CDR1 and CDR2 are GTSNPN and SVGIG (reference sequence). CDR3 in amino acids: CAWSTGTSGNEQFF. CDR3 nucleotides: TGTGCCTGGAGTACCGGGACTAGCGGCAATGAGCAGTTCTTC.

V usage is TRBV5-1 and J usage is TRBJ1-2, with D possibly being TRBD1 (5 bases). Germline V lookup: CDR1 SGHRS, CDR2 YFSETQ. This CDR3 contains 14 residues. V was cut by 3 bases and J by 0 bases, with 9 bases left in between. The CDR3 region is CASSSRDTNYGYTF. The CDR3 coding sequence is TGCGCCAGCAGCTCCAGGGATACTAACTATGGCTACACCTTC. Using reference TRBV5-1 and TRBJ1-2 for the parts outside the CDR3, the full variable domain is KAGVTQTPRYLIKTRGQQVTLSCSPISGHRSVSWYQQTPGQGLQFLFEYFSETQRNKGNFPGRFSGRQFSNSRSEMNVSTLELGDSALYLCASSSRDTNYGYTFGSGTRLTVV.

The chain is built from TRBV4-1 and TRBJ1-2; unclear D gene. The germline V gene encodes CDR1 MGHRA and CDR2 YSYEKL. Trimming cost V 0 bases and J 0 bases, with 8 bases left between them. The CDR3 totals 15 residues. The CDR3 is CASSQELGANYGYTF. DNA of the CDR3: TGCGCCAGCAGCCAAGAATTGGGAGCTAACTATGGCTACACCTTC.

The chain joins TRBV19 to TRBJ2-7; 7 nucleotides match TRBD1. Trimming removed 1 base from V and 3 bases from J; junction bases left unmatched: 3. Germline V lookup: CDR1 LNHDA, CDR2 SQIVND (reference sequence). There are 14 residues in the CDR3. CDR3 region: CASSIAAGGYEQYF. The CDR3, as DNA: TGTGCCAGTAGTATAGCGGCAGGGGGCTACGAGCAGTACTTC.

The chain combines TRBV6-5 with TRBJ1-2, with D possibly TRBD1 on 5 matching bases. CDR1 MNHEY and CDR2 SVGAGI come from the germline V gene. The CDR3 runs to 14 residues. V lost 4 bases, J lost 6 bases, and 15 bases lay in between. CDR3 bases: TGTGCCAGCAGTTGGACATTCGACGACGATGGCTACACCTTC. Translating gives CASSWTFDDDGYTF.

This clone was counted a single time. V usage is TRBV5-6 and J usage is TRBJ2-4; unclear D gene. The CDR3 length is 15 residues. The V end was cut by 4 bases, the J end by 1 base, with 12 bases between. Germline V lookup: CDR1 SGHDT, CDR2 YYEEEE. For the CDR3, the DNA is TGTGCCAGCAGCGGTGAGGTTTTGGCCAAAAACATTCAGTACTTC. Translated: CASSGEVLAKNIQYF.

This clone was seen a handful of times. Other DNA sequences in this specimen translate into the identical CDR3. The chain couples TRBV30 to TRBJ1-5; D remains unclear. The V and J ends lost 0 bases and 2 bases respectively, with 5 bases between them. The CDR3 runs 13 residues. Germline V gene lookup returns CDR1 GTSNPN and CDR2 SVGIG (reference sequence). The CDR3 sequence is CAWSVGGNQPQHF. CDR3 DNA sequence: TGTGCCTGGAGTGTCGGGGGCAATCAGCCCCAGCATTTT.

The chain couples TRBV6-5 to TRBJ1-1; D ambiguous. The ends were cut back, 2 bases at V and 1 base at J, with 8 bases in the middle. CDR3 length: 14 amino acids. CDR1 is MNHEY, CDR2 SVGAGI, per germline. The CDR3: CASSYAGSNTEAFF. DNA for the CDR3: TGTGCCAGCAGTTACGCAGGCTCGAACACTGAAGCTTTCTTT.

This sequence joins TRBV19 and TRBJ1-4; weak D call: TRBD1 (5 bases). Trimming cost V 6 bases and J 7 bases, with 24 bases left between them. The CDR3 sequence is 17 residues long. The germline V gene has CDR1 LNHDA and CDR2 SQIVND (reference sequence). The DNA for the CDR3 is TGTGCCAGTAGCCTTCGTGGAGTGCGGGATGGGGGTGAAAAACTGTTTTTT. As protein: CASSLRGVRDGGEKLFF.

The chain joins TRBV15 to TRBJ2-7; TRBD1 matches at 12 bases. The CDR3 loop spans 16 amino acids. Trimming cost V 1 base and J 7 bases; bases outside gene matches: 8. CDR1 and CDR2 (germline): LNHNV, YYDKDF (reference sequence). The CDR3 loop is CATSRVPGQGAGEQYF. The CDR3 nucleotides are TGTGCCACCAGCAGAGTCCCGGGACAGGGGGCCGGGGAGCAGTACTTC.

This rearrangement joins TRBV2 to TRBJ2-2, with a possible D match to TRBD1 (5 bases). V lost 10 bases, J lost 0 bases, and 12 bases lay in between. There are 14 residues in the CDR3. CDR1 SNHLY and CDR2 FYNNEI come from the germline V gene. The CDR3 coding sequence is TGTGCCACCAACCAGGGTGCGAACACCGGGGAGCTGTTTTTT. It yields the protein CATNQGANTGELFF.

V is TRBV4-1 and J is TRBJ1-6, with D possibly being TRBD1 (5 bases). There are 19 residues in the CDR3. Germline loops: CDR1 MGHRA, CDR2 YSYEKL. The V end lost 3 bases, the J end lost 0 bases, and 18 bases lay between the germline ends. As DNA, the CDR3 is TGCGCCAGCAGCCATTTTTCGACAGCGTGGAGCTCCTATAATTCACCCCTCCACTTT. Its translation: CASSHFSTAWSSYNSPLHF.